Presented here are 9 T cell receptor delta chains from one specimen sequenced in a study of gamma-delta chains in newborns, infants, children. TCRdb reanalysed the reads with CATT. This table holds roughly 4,700 delta-chain clones, roughly 3.9% found once. Sequencing input: blood. These receptors were collected from a child who was a newborn, infant or young child, either healthy, febrile or measles-vaccinated (not recorded which).

A few counts support this clone. A far bigger clonotype differs at one base, so this is likely a read error. The sample contains more than one DNA sequence encoding this CDR3. The CDR3 nucleotides are TGTGCTCTTGGGGAGACCTACCTAACCGGGGAAATCGATAAACTCATCTTT. It is translated as CALGETYLTGEIDKLIF. V and J are TRDV1 and TRDJ1, with D perhaps TRDD1, TRDD2 or TRDD3 (5 bases each). The CDR3 is made up of 17 amino acids. Trimming took 3 bases from V and 4 from J, leaving 21 bases between them. Germline V gene lookup returns CDR1 TSWWSYY and CDR2 QGS.

Concerning this clone itself: The protein recorded in TCRdb matches a much larger clone and deviates from this DNA's translation at residue 7, suggesting a read error; the protein here is obtained by translating the DNA. This rearrangement joins TRDV1 to TRDJ1; TRDD3 agrees at 11 bases. V dropped 0 bases and J dropped 1; count of bases not matched to a gene: 13. Per germline, CDR1 TSWWSYY and CDR2 QGS. The CDR3 is made up of 20 amino acids. CDR3 region: CALGELWDYWGIRTTDKLIF. As DNA, the CDR3 is TGTGCTCTTGGGGAACTGTGGGACTACTGGGGGATAAGGACCACCGATAAACTCATCTTT.

This clone was picked up a small number of times. The translation of this DNA and the TCRdb protein of a much larger clone differ at residue 10, probably owing to a read error; the protein shown here is translated from the DNA. This chain uses TRDV2 with TRDJ1; maybe TRDD3 (6 bases). The CDR3 has 14 amino acids. Trimming stripped 1 base from V and 6 bases from J, with 14 bases between. CDR1 and CDR2 (germline): GEAIGNYY, EKD. DNA of the CDR3: TGTGCCTGTGACACGGACTGGGTGATCTATAAACTCATCTTT. As protein: CACDTDWVIYKLIF.

This clone was detected a few times. A much larger clone differs by one base, so this may be a read error. Distinct nucleotide sequences in the sample also encode this CDR3. The V call is TRDV1, the J call TRDJ1; 11 positions agree with TRDD3. CDR3 length: 20 amino acids. Looked up from germline, CDR1 is TSWWSYY and CDR2 is QGS. The CDR3, as DNA: TGTGCTCTTGGGGAACGGATCCTTCGCTATTCTGGGGGATACACCGATAAACTCATCTTC. Its protein product is CALGERILRYSGGYTDKLIF.

Note on this clone: Translating this DNA gives a protein that differs at residue 7 from the TCRdb one, which belongs to a much larger clone; a read error is likely, and the protein shown is this translation. The rearrangement links TRDV1 to TRDJ1; D is possibly TRDD3 (5 bases). The CDR3 runs to 17 residues. V shed 1 base and J shed 0 bases, with 15 bases lying between them. CDR1 is TSWWSYY and CDR2 is QGS in the germline V gene. CDR3 DNA: TGTGCTCTTGGGGAACATACCGGGATCGGGTACACCGATAAACTCATCTTT. Translating gives CALGEHTGIGYTDKLIF.

This clone has more than one count but fewer than ten. A single base separates this from a much larger clone, so it may be a read error. This CDR3 is also generated by other DNA sequences in the sample. The chain uses TRDV1 and TRDJ1; 9 positions match TRDD3. The V gene end was trimmed by 3 bases and the J gene end by 6 bases; junction bases not matched to a gene: 8. Germline-derived CDR1 and CDR2 are TSWWSYY and QGS. The CDR3 runs to 15 residues. In nucleotides, the CDR3 is TGTGCTCTTGGGGAGCTCTGGGGGATGGGGAATAAACTCATCTTT. This encodes CALGELWGMGNKLIF.

This clone has a handful of counts. Possible read error: a much larger clone is one base away. This chain joins TRDV1 and TRDJ1; TRDD3 matches 9 bases. J was trimmed by 4 bases and V by 3 bases; bases with no gene match: 24. The length of the CDR3 is 21 residues. CDR1 and CDR2 from the germline V gene are TSWWSYY and QGS. The CDR3 is CALGDQAFTSPALGERDKLIF. The CDR3 DNA sequence: TGTGCTCTTGGGGATCAAGCCTTCACTTCTCCCGCACTGGGGGAGCGCGATAAACTCATCTTT.

This clone is judged large. In the same sample, other DNA sequences code for this CDR3. The chain has TRDV1 and TRDJ1; 13 bases map to TRDD3. This CDR3 is 19 amino acids long. Trimming took 0 bases from V and 8 from J; bases not matched to a gene: 15. Germline CDR1 reads TSWWSYY; CDR2 reads QGS. The CDR3 protein is CALGELFFRSTGGYGKLIF. CDR3 coding DNA: TGTGCTCTTGGGGAACTGTTCTTCCGAAGTACTGGGGGATACGGGAAACTCATCTTT.

Concerning this clone itself: TCRdb shows a much larger clone's protein in place of this DNA's translation, and the two differ at residue 12, likely through a read error; the protein shown is translated from the DNA. The chain uses TRDV2 and TRDJ3; 11 bases are shared with TRDD3. Germline CDR1 and CDR2: GEAIGNYY and EKD. The CDR3 is 19 residues long. CDR3 region: CACDTVLGDSSRDTRQMFF. The CDR3 DNA sequence: TGTGCCTGTGACACCGTACTGGGGGATAGCTCCCGGGACACCCGACAGATGTTTTTC.